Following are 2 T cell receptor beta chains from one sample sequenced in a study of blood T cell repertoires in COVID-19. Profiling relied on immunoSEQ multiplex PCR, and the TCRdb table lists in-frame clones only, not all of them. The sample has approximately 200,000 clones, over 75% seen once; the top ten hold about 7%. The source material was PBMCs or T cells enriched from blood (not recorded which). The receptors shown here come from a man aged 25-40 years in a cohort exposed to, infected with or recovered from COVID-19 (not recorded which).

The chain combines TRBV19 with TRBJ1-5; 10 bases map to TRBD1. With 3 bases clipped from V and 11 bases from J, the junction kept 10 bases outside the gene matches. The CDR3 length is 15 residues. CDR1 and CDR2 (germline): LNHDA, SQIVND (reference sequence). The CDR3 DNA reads TGTGCCAGTAGTATCCCCGGGACAGGGGACTTTTCCCAGCATTTT. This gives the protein CASSIPGTGDFSQHF.

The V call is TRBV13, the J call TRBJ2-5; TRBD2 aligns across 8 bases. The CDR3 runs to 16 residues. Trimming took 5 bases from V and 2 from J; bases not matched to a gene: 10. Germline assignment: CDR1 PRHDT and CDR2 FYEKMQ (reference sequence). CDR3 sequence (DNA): TGTGCCAGCAGCGACGAATCGGGACTAGAGCAAGAGACCCAGTACTTC. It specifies CASSDESGLEQETQYF.